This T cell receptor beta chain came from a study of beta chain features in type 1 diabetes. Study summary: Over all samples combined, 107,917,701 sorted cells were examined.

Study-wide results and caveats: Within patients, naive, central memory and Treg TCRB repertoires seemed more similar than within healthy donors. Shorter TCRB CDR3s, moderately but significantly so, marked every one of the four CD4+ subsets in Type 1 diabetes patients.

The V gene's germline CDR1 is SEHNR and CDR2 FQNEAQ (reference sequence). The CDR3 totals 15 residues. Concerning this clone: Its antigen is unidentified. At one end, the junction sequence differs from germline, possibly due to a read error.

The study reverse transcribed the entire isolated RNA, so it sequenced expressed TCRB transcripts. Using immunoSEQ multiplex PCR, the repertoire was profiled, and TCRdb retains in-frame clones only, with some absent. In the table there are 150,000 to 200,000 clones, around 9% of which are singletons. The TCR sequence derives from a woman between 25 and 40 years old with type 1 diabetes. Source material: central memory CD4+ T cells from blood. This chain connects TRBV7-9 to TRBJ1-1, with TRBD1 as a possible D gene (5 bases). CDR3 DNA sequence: TGCGCCAGCAGCCGAGCCGAAGGGGCGAACACTGAAGCTTTCTTT. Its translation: CASSRAEGANTEAFF.